This TCR beta chain was captured by sequencing in a study of cytomegalovirus exposure and HLA in healthy donors. Points from the study as a whole: An analysis was carried out at a later point. It showed that HLA-associated TCR beta chains were more clonally expanded than equally common non-associated chains.

The PCR employed 60 Vbeta primers together with 13 Jbeta primers. Sequencing was performed with immunoSEQ multiplex PCR; in TCRdb, only in-frame clones are kept and a portion is missing. Among some 130,000 clones, around four fifths were seen once, and the ten largest hold more than 1.5%. Healthy bone marrow donors made up the donors. CDR1 SGHRS and CDR2 YFSETQ come from the germline V gene. CDR3 length equals 11 residues. V was cut by 1 base and J by 9 bases, with 7 bases left in between. This clone was picked up a small number of times. Antigen unknown. The rearrangement joins TRBV5-1 to TRBJ1-2; D is ambiguous. The TCR comes from a man between 35 and 55 years old in good health and CMV-seronegative. The sequencing sample was made of PBMCs. CDR3 sequence (DNA): TGCGCCAGCAGCTTGTCCGGGAGCTACACCTTC. This encodes CASSLSGSYTF.